This TCR beta chain was found in a study of response to subunit inactivated influenza vaccine. With respect to this clonotype: The antigen is not known.

Study-wide results and limits: Each seasonal flu vaccination may recruit only limited new T cells, authors suggested.

Between the trimmed V and J ends, which lost 2 bases and 1 base, there was a span of 9 bases. The CDR3 consists of 14 residues. From the RT-PCR reads, TCRdb called clonotypes with MiXCR, one entry per CDR3 protein. The table has 300,000 to 350,000 distinct CDR3 sequences, 21% seen once. This receptor was taken from a man between 50 and 69 years old who received an inactivated influenza vaccine. The V gene is TRBV12-3 or TRBV12-4, the J gene TRBJ2-7, with D hard to call. The sequencing used PBMCs from blood, collected less than 22 months after vaccination. The CDR3 here is CASSLYHSSYEQYF. The CDR3, as DNA: TGTGCCAGCAGTTTATATCACAGTTCCTACGAGCAGTACTTC.